The 5 T cell receptor beta chains given below trace back to one sample, sequenced in a study of T cell repertoires in cytomegalovirus infection. TCRdb redid the calling of the reads with MiXCR, one entry per CDR3 protein. The data show 630,000 or so distinct CDR3 sequences, with roughly 26% seen just once and 6.5% to 10% held by the top ten. Source material: CD8+ T cells from PBMCs. The receptors were gathered from a human donor in good health (CMV status not recorded). Some clones in this sample may be carry-over from other donors' samples.

This sequence joins TRBV12-3 or TRBV12-4 and TRBJ2-3; D not resolved. The germline V and J ends were trimmed by 8 bases and 4 bases, with 13 bases remaining between them. The CDR3 sequence is 13 residues long. CDR3 region: CASGADGADTQYF. The CDR3 DNA is TGTGCCAGCGGTGCCGACGGTGCAGATACGCAGTATTTT.

V is TRBV7-9 and J is TRBJ1-2, with a weak D call TRBD1 (5 bases). Trimming stripped 5 bases from V and 3 bases from J, with 10 bases between. Per germline, CDR1 SEHNR and CDR2 FQNEAQ (reference sequence). The CDR3 is 13 amino acids. CDR3 amino acids: CASSNDSDYGYTF. In DNA form, the CDR3 reads TGTGCCAGCAGCAACGACAGTGACTATGGCTACACCTTC.

This clonotype was detected only a few times. The chain has TRBV2 and TRBJ2-3, with TRBD2 matching 8 bases. The CDR3 is 13 amino acids. Germline V gives CDR1 SNHLY, CDR2 FYNNEI. J gave up 4 bases and V 7 bases, and 4 bases lay outside the gene matches. CDR3 residues: CASNGGDADTQYF. In nucleotides, the CDR3 is TGTGCCAGCAACGGGGGGGACGCAGATACGCAGTATTTT.

This clonotype was seen many times. The gene calls are TRBV7-8 and TRBJ2-1; D not resolved. Germline V gene lookup returns CDR1 SGHVS and CDR2 FQNEAQ. Trimming removed 3 bases at V and 0 bases at J, with 9 bases between. CDR3 length: 15 amino acids. CDR3 region: CASSFQVSSYNEQFF. The CDR3 bases are TGTGCCAGCAGCTTTCAGGTCAGCTCCTACAATGAGCAGTTCTTC.

Points on this clonotype: A much larger clone differs from this one at a single base, so this may be a read error. This chain connects TRBV6-2 or TRBV6-3 to TRBJ2-1, with TRBD1 matching 7 bases. The CDR3 has 15 residues. CDR1 is MNHEY and CDR2 is SVGEGT in the germline V gene. V lost 10 bases to trimming and J lost 4 bases; unmatched junction nucleotides: 13. The CDR3 DNA sequence: TGTGCCAACAGCCCCGGACAGGAGTTTTACAATGAGCAGTTCTTC. This sequence encodes CANSPGQEFYNEQFF.